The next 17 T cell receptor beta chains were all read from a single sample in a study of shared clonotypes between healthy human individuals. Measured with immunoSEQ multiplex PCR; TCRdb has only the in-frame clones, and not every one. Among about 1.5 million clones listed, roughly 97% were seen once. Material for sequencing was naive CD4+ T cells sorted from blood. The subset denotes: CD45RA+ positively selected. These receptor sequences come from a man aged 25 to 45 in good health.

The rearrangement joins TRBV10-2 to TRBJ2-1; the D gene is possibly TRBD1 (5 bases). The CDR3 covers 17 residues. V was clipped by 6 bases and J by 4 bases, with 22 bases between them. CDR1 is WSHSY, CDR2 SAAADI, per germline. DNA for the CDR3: TGCGCCAGCAGCGTACCCCCGACAGCCGATCTTTACAATGAGCAGTTCTTC. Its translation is CASSVPPTADLYNEQFF.

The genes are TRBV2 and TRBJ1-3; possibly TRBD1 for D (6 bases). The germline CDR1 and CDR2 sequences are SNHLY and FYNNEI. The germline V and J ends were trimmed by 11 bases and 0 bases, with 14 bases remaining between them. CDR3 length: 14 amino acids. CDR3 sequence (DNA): TGTGCCTCCAGGGGAAGGATCTCTGGAAACACCATATATTTT. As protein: CASRGRISGNTIYF.

CDR3 nucleotide sequence: TGTGCCAGCAGTTCTTCAAGGACTAGCGGGAGCACAGATACGCAGTATTTT. Protein product: CASSSSRTSGSTDTQYF. The J gene is TRBJ2-3, the V gene TRBV27; 11 bases fit TRBD2. This CDR3 has 17 residues. The J segment lost 0 bases and the V segment lost 4 bases, leaving 6 bases of the junction unmatched. Germline lookup yields CDR1 MNHEY and CDR2 SMNVEV (reference sequence).

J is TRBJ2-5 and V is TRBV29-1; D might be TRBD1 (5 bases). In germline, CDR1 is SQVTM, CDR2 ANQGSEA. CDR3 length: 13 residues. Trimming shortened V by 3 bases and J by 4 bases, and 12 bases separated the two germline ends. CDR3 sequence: CSVDTAGRETQYF. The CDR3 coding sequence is TGCAGCGTTGATACGGCAGGGCGAGAGACCCAGTACTTC.

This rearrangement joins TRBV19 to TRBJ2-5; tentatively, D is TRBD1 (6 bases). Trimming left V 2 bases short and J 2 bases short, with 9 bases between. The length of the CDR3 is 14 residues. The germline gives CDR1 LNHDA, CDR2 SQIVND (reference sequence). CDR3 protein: CASSIWGPQETQYF. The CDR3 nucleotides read TGTGCCAGTAGTATATGGGGGCCTCAAGAGACCCAGTACTTC.

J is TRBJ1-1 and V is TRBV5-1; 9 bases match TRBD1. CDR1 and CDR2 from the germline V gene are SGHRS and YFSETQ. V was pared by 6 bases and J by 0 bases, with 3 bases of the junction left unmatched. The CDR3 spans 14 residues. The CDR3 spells CASMGQGMNTEAFF. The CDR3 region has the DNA TGCGCCAGCATGGGACAGGGAATGAACACTGAAGCTTTCTTT.

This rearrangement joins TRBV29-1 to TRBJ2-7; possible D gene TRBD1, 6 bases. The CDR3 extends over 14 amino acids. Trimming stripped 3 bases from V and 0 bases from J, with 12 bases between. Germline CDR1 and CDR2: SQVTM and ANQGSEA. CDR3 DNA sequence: TGCAGCGTTGACAGCCAGGGGAGCTCCTACGAGCAGTACTTC. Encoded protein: CSVDSQGSSYEQYF.

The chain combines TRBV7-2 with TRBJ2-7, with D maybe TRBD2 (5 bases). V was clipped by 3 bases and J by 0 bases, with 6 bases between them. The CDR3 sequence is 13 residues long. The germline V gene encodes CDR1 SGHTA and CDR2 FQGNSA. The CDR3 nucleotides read TGTGCCAGCAGCTTGGAGGACTCCTACGAGCAGTACTTC. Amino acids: CASSLEDSYEQYF.

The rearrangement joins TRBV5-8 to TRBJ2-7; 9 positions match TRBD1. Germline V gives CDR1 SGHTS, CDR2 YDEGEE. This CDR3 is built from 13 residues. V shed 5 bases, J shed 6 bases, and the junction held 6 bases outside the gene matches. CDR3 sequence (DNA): TGTGCCAGCAGAATAACAGGGGGCGGCGAGCAGTACTTC. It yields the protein CASRITGGGEQYF.

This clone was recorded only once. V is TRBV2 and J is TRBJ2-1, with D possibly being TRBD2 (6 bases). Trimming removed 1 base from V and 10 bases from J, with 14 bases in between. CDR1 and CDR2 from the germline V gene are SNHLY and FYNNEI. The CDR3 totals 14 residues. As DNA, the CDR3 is TGTGCCAGCAGTGAAGTAGTCCGTGGGGGGGAGCAGTTCTTC. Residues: CASSEVVRGGEQFF.

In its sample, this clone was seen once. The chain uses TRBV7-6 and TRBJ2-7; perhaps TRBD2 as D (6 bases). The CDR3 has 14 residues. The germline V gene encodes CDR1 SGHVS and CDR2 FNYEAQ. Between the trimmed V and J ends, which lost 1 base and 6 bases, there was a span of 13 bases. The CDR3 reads CASSLGGGGSEQYF. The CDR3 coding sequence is TGTGCCAGCAGCTTAGGGGGCGGAGGGAGCGAGCAGTACTTC.

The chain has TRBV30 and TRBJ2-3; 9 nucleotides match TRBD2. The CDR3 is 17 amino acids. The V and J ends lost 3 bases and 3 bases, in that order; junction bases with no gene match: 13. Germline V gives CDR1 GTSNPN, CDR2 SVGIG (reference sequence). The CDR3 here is CAWSRIAGAGGTDTQYF. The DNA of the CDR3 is TGTGCCTGGAGCAGGATAGCGGGAGCAGGTGGAACAGATACGCAGTATTTT.

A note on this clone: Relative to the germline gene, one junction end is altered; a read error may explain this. As DNA, the CDR3 is TGTGCTAGCAGCGCCGCTTTCTTCGTAGCGGGAGAGGAGTTTGGGACCTACAATGAGCAGTTCTTC. Translating gives CASSAAFFVAGEEFGTYNEQFF. The chain combines TRBV7-7 with TRBJ2-1, with 9 bases lining up with TRBD2. CDR3 length equals 22 residues. The germline CDR1 and CDR2 sequences are SSHAT and FNYEAQ (reference sequence).

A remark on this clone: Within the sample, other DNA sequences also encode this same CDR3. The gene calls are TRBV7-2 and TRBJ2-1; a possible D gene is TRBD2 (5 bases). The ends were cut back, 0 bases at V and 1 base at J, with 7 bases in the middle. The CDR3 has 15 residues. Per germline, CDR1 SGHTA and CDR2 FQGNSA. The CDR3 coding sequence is TGTGCCAGCAGCTTAGCGGGAGTGTCCTACAATGAGCAGTTCTTC. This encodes CASSLAGVSYNEQFF.

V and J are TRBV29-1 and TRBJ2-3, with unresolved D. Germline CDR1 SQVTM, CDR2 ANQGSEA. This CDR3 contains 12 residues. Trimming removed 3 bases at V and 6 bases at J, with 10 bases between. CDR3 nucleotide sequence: TGCAGCGTTGAGAAGGGTACGGATACGCAGTATTTT. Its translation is CSVEKGTDTQYF.

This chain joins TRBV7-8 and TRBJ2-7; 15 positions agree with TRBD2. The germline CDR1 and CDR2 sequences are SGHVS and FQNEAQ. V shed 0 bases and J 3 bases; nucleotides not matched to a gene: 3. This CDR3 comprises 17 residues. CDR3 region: CASSLARTSGRVYEQYF. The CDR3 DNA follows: TGTGCCAGCAGCTTAGCGCGGACTAGCGGGAGGGTCTACGAGCAGTACTTC.

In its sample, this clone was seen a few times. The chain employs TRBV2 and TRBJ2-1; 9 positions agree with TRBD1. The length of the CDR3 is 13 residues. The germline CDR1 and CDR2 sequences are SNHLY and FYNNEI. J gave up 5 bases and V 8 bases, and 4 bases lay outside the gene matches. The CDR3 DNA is TGTGCCAGCCGCCGGACAGGGGACAATGAGCAGTTCTTC. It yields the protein CASRRTGDNEQFF.